Presented here are 32 T cell receptor beta chains from one specimen sequenced in a study of CD8+ T cells in alopecia areata. After isolation, RNA underwent reverse transcription to generate cDNA as the sequencing template. Using immunoSEQ multiplex PCR, the repertoire was profiled, and TCRdb retains in-frame clones only, with some absent. The repertoire includes some 130,000 clones, roughly 52% of them detected once, and roughly 15% sits in the top ten. Documented treatment: oral pan-JAK inhibitor, 5-10 mg twice daily. This sample comprised CD8+ T cells sorted from blood, obtained at week 4, from a patient treated with tofacitinib. Every receptor here comes from a human donor with alopecia areata.

The V gene is TRBV2, the J gene TRBJ1-1, with D possibly being TRBD1 (5 bases). CDR3 length equals 13 residues. Germline-derived CDR1 and CDR2 are SNHLY and FYNNEI. V lost 7 bases and J 7 bases, leaving 16 bases between the germline ends. CDR3 DNA: TGTGCCAGCATCTGGGACGGCTCGGATGAAGCTTTCTTT. Amino acids: CASIWDGSDEAFF. The full variable domain, with the rest looked up from reference TRBV2 and TRBJ1-1, is EPEVTQTPSHQVTQMGQEVILRCVPISNHLYFYWYRQILGQKVEFLVSFYNNEISEKSEIFDDQFSVERPDGSNFTLKIRSTKLEDSAMYFCASIWDGSDEAFFGQGTRLTVV.

This clone came up a few times. V usage is TRBV27 and J usage is TRBJ1-1, with a weak D call TRBD1 (6 bases). CDR1 MNHEY and CDR2 SMNVEV come from the germline V gene (reference sequence). CDR3 size: 13 residues. Trimming removed 6 bases at V and 9 bases at J, with 17 bases between. This CDR3 reads CASSLVGGAQAFF. CDR3 sequence (DNA): TGTGCCAGCAGCCTCGTGGGGGGGGCGCAAGCTTTCTTT.

The V call is TRBV2, the J call TRBJ1-2; no reliable D call. This CDR3 region has 14 residues. Between the trimmed V and J ends, which lost 1 base and 4 bases, there was a span of 10 bases. Germline V CDR1 and CDR2: SNHLY, FYNNEI. CDR3 amino acids: CASSEGKDLYGYTF. The CDR3 DNA reads TGTGCCAGCAGTGAAGGCAAGGACCTCTATGGCTACACCTTC.

The gene calls are TRBV13 and TRBJ2-5; perhaps TRBD1 as D (6 bases). CDR3 length: 13 amino acids. Per germline, CDR1 PRHDT and CDR2 FYEKMQ (reference sequence). With 5 bases removed from V and 5 bases from J, the gap between germline ends came to 12 bases. The CDR3 DNA sequence: TGTGCCAGCAGCCCTCCAGGGGAGGAGACCCAGTACTTC. Translation gives CASSPPGEETQYF.

The chain recombines TRBV9 with TRBJ1-6; D possibly corresponds to TRBD1 (6 bases). The germline V and J ends were trimmed by 0 bases and 7 bases, with 11 bases remaining between them. The length of the CDR3 is 15 residues. Germline CDR1 and CDR2: SGDLS and YYNGEE. The CDR3 DNA follows: TGTGCCAGCAGCGTAGATGGGGGGGCCAATTCACCCCTCCACTTT. Translated, it gives CASSVDGGANSPLHF.

The V and J genes are TRBV4-1 and TRBJ1-1, with 8 bases fitting TRBD1. Per germline, CDR1 MGHRA and CDR2 YSYEKL. The J segment lost 7 bases and the V segment lost 2 bases, leaving 3 bases of the junction unmatched. The CDR3 extends over 13 amino acids. The CDR3 region is CASSQPQGVEAFF. For the CDR3, the DNA is TGCGCCAGCAGCCAACCACAGGGGGTTGAAGCTTTCTTT.

The V gene is TRBV6-1, the J gene TRBJ1-1; the D gene is possibly TRBD1 (5 bases). The CDR3 is 18 amino acids. Germline assignment: CDR1 MNHNS and CDR2 SASEGT. V gave up 0 bases and J gave up 5 bases, with 22 bases separating them. CDR3 DNA: TGTGCCAGCAGTGAAGCGCGAGGAGGGGTCCGCGTCCTAACTGAAGCTTTCTTT. Translation gives CASSEARGGVRVLTEAFF.

This clone was picked up a small number of times. V gene TRBV6-5 combines with J gene TRBJ2-5, with D hard to call. The CDR3 loop spans 15 amino acids. V dropped 0 bases and J dropped 3 bases, with 11 bases sitting between them. The germline V gene has CDR1 MNHEY and CDR2 SVGAGI. The CDR3 DNA follows: TGTGCCAGCAGTTACTCGACCGAAACTGAAGAGACCCAGTACTTC. It encodes CASSYSTETEETQYF.

The chain recombines TRBV7-6 with TRBJ2-1; unclear D gene. This CDR3 region has 14 residues. The V gene's germline CDR1 is SGHVS and CDR2 FNYEAQ. Trimming pared 7 bases from V and 4 bases from J, leaving 14 bases between. CDR3 bases: TGTGCCAGCAACCACGGTCCGGAATACAATGAGCAGTTCTTC. Translation: CASNHGPEYNEQFF.

J is TRBJ1-5 and V is TRBV19, with unresolved D. The V end lost 0 bases, the J end lost 7 bases, and 10 bases lay between the germline ends. The CDR3 length is 14 residues. The germline V gene encodes CDR1 LNHDA and CDR2 SQIVND (reference sequence). The CDR3 DNA is TGTGCCAGTAGTATAGATACGGAAGTACAGCCCCAGCATTTT. It specifies CASSIDTEVQPQHF.

The chain carries TRBV6-4 and TRBJ2-3; 10 bases map to TRBD1. From germline, CDR1 is MRHNA and CDR2 SNTAGT. CDR3 length: 14 amino acids. V shed 5 bases and J 4 bases; nucleotides not matched to a gene: 3. This CDR3 reads CASSYGTGADTQYF. The CDR3 DNA reads TGTGCCAGCAGTTACGGGACAGGGGCAGATACGCAGTATTTT.

The chain carries TRBV4-2 and TRBJ1-6; 8 nucleotides align to TRBD1. This CDR3 is 14 amino acids long. Germline V gene sequence: CDR1 LGHNA, CDR2 YNFKEQ. The V segment lost 4 bases and the J segment 7 bases; nucleotides outside the gene matches: 3. The CDR3 protein is CASSPRTGNSPLHF. Here the CDR3 DNA reads TGTGCCAGCAGCCCCCGGACAGGGAATTCACCCCTCCACTTT.

The CDR3 sequence is CASSQDSAGPTYEQYF. The CDR3 DNA is TGTGCCAGCAGCCAAGATTCGGCGGGCCCCACCTACGAGCAGTACTTC. V gene TRBV4-2 combines with J gene TRBJ2-7; D might be TRBD2 (5 bases). Germline CDR1 reads LGHNA; CDR2 reads YNFKEQ. Trimming took off 0 bases at V and 2 bases at J, with 14 bases between the two ends. The CDR3 is 16 residues long.

This clone was seen only a few times. The chain joins TRBV27 to TRBJ2-2; D is unclear. The CDR3 has 14 amino acids. Per the germline V gene, CDR1 is MNHEY and CDR2 is SMNVEV (reference sequence). V shed 1 base and J shed 3 bases, with 6 bases lying between them. CDR3 sequence: CASSLLGYTGELFF. The CDR3 nucleotides are TGTGCCAGCAGTTTATTGGGGTACACCGGGGAGCTGTTTTTT.

The chain recombines TRBV27 with TRBJ2-7; no definite D call. Trimming removed 5 bases from V and 0 bases from J, with 11 bases in between. This CDR3 is built from 14 residues. Germline CDR1 is MNHEY and CDR2 is SMNVEV (reference sequence). Here the CDR3 reads CASSPGPSSYEQYF. The CDR3, as DNA: TGTGCCAGCAGTCCCGGACCTAGCTCCTACGAGCAGTACTTC.

The chain combines TRBV2 with TRBJ2-5; 7 bases agree with TRBD2. The CDR3 covers 13 residues. The germline CDR1 and CDR2 sequences are SNHLY and FYNNEI. V was clipped by 7 bases and J by 4 bases; unmatched bases: 6. This chain's CDR3 is CASTRGLPETQYF. The CDR3 DNA is TGTGCCAGCACCCGGGGACTACCAGAGACCCAGTACTTC.

The chain has TRBV27 and TRBJ1-5, with D uncertain. The CDR3 has 16 residues. Germline V gene data show CDR1 as MNHEY and CDR2 as SMNVEV (reference sequence). Trimming shortened V by 2 bases and J by 2 bases, and 13 bases separated the two germline ends. CDR3 nucleotides: TGTGCCAGCAGTTTAATCGGCAGGTCTGGCAATCAGCCCCAGCATTTT. Translated: CASSLIGRSGNQPQHF.

The sample holds one count of this clone. V and J are TRBV25-1 and TRBJ1-1; no clear D. The CDR3 runs 13 residues. Trimming pared 3 bases from V and 0 bases from J, leaving 5 bases between. CDR1 MGHDK and CDR2 SYGVNS come from the germline V gene. The CDR3 region is CASSEELNTEAFF. CDR3 bases: TGTGCCAGCAGTGAGGAATTGAACACTGAAGCTTTCTTT.

This clone was seen once. The genes are TRBV25-1 and TRBJ2-7, with D tentatively TRBD1 or TRBD2 (5 bases each). V dropped 2 bases and J dropped 9 bases, with 14 bases sitting between them. Per the germline V gene, CDR1 is MGHDK and CDR2 is SYGVNS. The CDR3 is 13 amino acids. The CDR3: CASSEGEGKGQYF. The DNA for the CDR3 is TGTGCCAGCAGTGAAGGCGAGGGGAAGGGGCAGTACTTC.

The chain employs TRBV4-1 and TRBJ2-7, with D hard to call. The CDR3 has 12 residues. Germline-derived CDR1 and CDR2 are MGHRA and YSYEKL. V shed 5 bases and J shed 6 bases, with 11 bases lying between them. The CDR3 reads CASSLFDGEQYF. CDR3 bases: TGCGCCAGCAGCTTGTTTGACGGCGAGCAGTACTTC.

The V gene is TRBV30, the J gene TRBJ2-5; D remains unclear. V was pared by 0 bases and J by 6 bases, with 8 bases between. In germline, CDR1 is GTSNPN, CDR2 SVGIG (reference sequence). There are 12 residues in the CDR3. The CDR3 DNA is TGTGCCTGGAGTGTACGAGGCAAGACCCAGTACTTC. This sequence encodes CAWSVRGKTQYF.

The V call is TRBV27, the J call TRBJ2-5, with TRBD2 matching 12 bases. The J segment lost 1 base and the V segment lost 5 bases, leaving 2 bases of the junction unmatched. This CDR3 is built from 15 residues. Germline CDR1 MNHEY, CDR2 SMNVEV (reference sequence). The CDR3 nucleotides read TGTGCCAGCAGTACGACTAGCGGGAGCCAAGAGACCCAGTACTTC. Amino acid sequence: CASSTTSGSQETQYF.

This clone has only one observation. The rearrangement joins TRBV27 to TRBJ2-1; D gene unclear. CDR1 is MNHEY and CDR2 is SMNVEV in the germline V gene (reference sequence). The V end lost 2 bases, the J end lost 8 bases, and 13 bases lay between the germline ends. The CDR3 has 14 amino acids. The CDR3 DNA sequence: TGTGCCAGCAGTTTAAGGCTGAAGATAGATGAGCAGTTCTTC. Its translation is CASSLRLKIDEQFF.

The chain is built from TRBV25-1 and TRBJ2-7; D gene unclear. This CDR3 has 14 residues. The germline gives CDR1 MGHDK, CDR2 SYGVNS. V was clipped by 5 bases and J by 6 bases, with 17 bases between them. This CDR3 reads CASSQNSPLGEQYF. Written as DNA, the CDR3 is TGTGCCAGCAGTCAAAACAGCCCCTTGGGCGAGCAGTACTTC.

This clone was observed a handful of times. This chain joins TRBV7-9 and TRBJ2-7, with 9 nucleotides matching TRBD2. Germline V gives CDR1 SEHNR, CDR2 FQNEAQ (reference sequence). With V trimmed by 1 base and J by 3 bases, 1 base remained unmatched. This CDR3 has 14 amino acids. This CDR3 is CASSLEAGGYEQYF. CDR3 nucleotide sequence: TGTGCCAGCAGCTTAGAAGCGGGGGGCTACGAGCAGTACTTC.

The V and J genes are TRBV29-1 and TRBJ1-6, with TRBD1 matching 7 bases. Losses at the gene ends were 6 bases for V and 4 bases for J; bases not matched to a gene: 3. The CDR3 totals 13 residues. The germline V gene encodes CDR1 SQVTM and CDR2 ANQGSEA. CDR3 nucleotides: TGCAGCGTCGGACAGGAGTATAATTCACCCCTCCACTTT. Residues: CSVGQEYNSPLHF.

This clone was seen more than once but under ten times. The V and J genes are TRBV13 and TRBJ2-7, with D possibly matching TRBD1 (5 bases). Per germline, CDR1 PRHDT and CDR2 FYEKMQ (reference sequence). V was cut by 5 bases and J by 2 bases, with 13 bases left in between. The CDR3 extends over 14 amino acids. CDR3 DNA: TGTGCCAGCAGCGGAAGGACATCCCCCTACGAGCAGTACTTC. Translated, it gives CASSGRTSPYEQYF.

The V call is TRBV30, the J call TRBJ1-1; weak D call: TRBD1 (5 bases). Per germline, CDR1 GTSNPN and CDR2 SVGIG (reference sequence). CDR3 length equals 12 residues. In DNA, the CDR3 is TGTTTAAGTTTGGGGGGGAACACTGAAGCTTTCTTT. It is translated as CLSLGGNTEAFF.

The CDR3 DNA reads as TGTGCCAGTAGTCCTCCGGGACAGGGGGGCTCCTACGAGCAGTACTTC. Its protein product is CASSPPGQGGSYEQYF. The chain carries TRBV19 and TRBJ2-7; 11 bases map to TRBD1. Germline values: CDR1 LNHDA, CDR2 SQIVND (reference sequence). This CDR3 is built from 16 residues. With V trimmed by 5 bases and J by 0 bases, 6 bases remained unmatched. Based on the CDR3 plus reference TRBV19 and TRBJ2-7, the full variable domain is DGGITQSPKYLFRKEGQNVTLSCEQNLNHDAMYWYRQDPGQGLRLIYYSQIVNDFQKGDIAEGYSVSREKKESFPLTVTSAQKNPTAFYLCASSPPGQGGSYEQYFGPGTRLTVT.

The rearrangement uses TRBV30 and TRBJ1-2; no definite D call. Germline V gene sequence: CDR1 GTSNPN, CDR2 SVGIG (reference sequence). Trimming took off 1 base at V and 4 bases at J, with 7 bases between the two ends. The CDR3 contains 12 residues. In DNA form, the CDR3 reads TGTGCCTGGAGTGAAGTGTTCTATGGCTACACCTTC. The encoded protein is CAWSEVFYGYTF.

This clone has just a few counts. The V and J genes are TRBV13 and TRBJ1-1; TRBD1 is a possible D gene (6 bases). The CDR3 runs to 13 residues. The germline V gene has CDR1 PRHDT and CDR2 FYEKMQ (reference sequence). V gave up 5 bases and J gave up 8 bases, with 15 bases separating them. CDR3 sequence: CASSQQQGSEAFF. CDR3 nucleotides: TGTGCCAGCAGCCAGCAACAGGGTTCAGAAGCTTTCTTT.

V and J are TRBV30 and TRBJ2-7; TRBD2 might be the D (5 bases). Per germline, CDR1 GTSNPN and CDR2 SVGIG (reference sequence). The CDR3 runs 13 residues. Trimming removed 2 bases at V and 0 bases at J, with 8 bases between. The CDR3 protein is CAWSSGISYEQYF. In DNA form, the CDR3 reads TGTGCCTGGAGTTCCGGGATCTCCTACGAGCAGTACTTC.